Shown below are 4 T cell receptor beta chains from a single sample sequenced in a study of T cell responses to AZD1222 COVID-19 vaccine (dated by TCRdb to 2020 to 2023). Library preparation was by the immunoSEQ multiplex PCR assay. This is the immuneACCESS table as TCRdb keeps it, with only in-frame sequences that have V and J called. A part of the clones is gone; compared with another copy, unresolved V genes explain less than half, and the rest is unexplained. The sample data list roughly 130,000 clones, and around 84% of these were observed just once. Approximately 12% of the sample is in the top ten clones. The sample's time point label, decoded: baseline before first vaccination. Sequences were derived from peripheral blood, sampled on day 0 of AZD1222 vaccination. The source is an adult in good health.

The V call is TRBV18, the J call TRBJ1-2; D not resolved. This CDR3 has 16 residues. Trimming took off 6 bases at V and 4 bases at J, with 21 bases between the two ends. Per germline, CDR1 KGHSH and CDR2 LQKENI. As DNA, the CDR3 is TGTGCCAGCTCGCGCCAAAACAGAGTTGAAGGCTATGGCTACACCTTC. Protein: CASSRQNRVEGYGYTF.

The rearrangement links TRBV7-3 to TRBJ1-2; possibly TRBD1 for D (5 bases). Looked up from germline, CDR1 is SGHTA and CDR2 is FQGTGA. Trimming cost V 2 bases and J 4 bases, with 14 bases left between them. The CDR3 consists of 15 residues. The CDR3 protein is CASSLGVGPGYGYTF. The DNA of the CDR3 is TGTGCCAGCAGCTTAGGGGTGGGGCCGGGCTATGGCTACACCTTC.

The V gene is TRBV11-2, the J gene TRBJ1-5, with D maybe TRBD1 (6 bases). Trimming removed 5 bases from V and 5 bases from J, with 16 bases in between. Germline CDR1 SGHAT, CDR2 FQNNGV. The length of the CDR3 is 15 residues. CDR3: CASSRGAGTHQPQHF. CDR3 bases: TGTGCCAGCAGCCGGGGGGCCGGGACCCATCAGCCCCAGCATTTT.

The table lists this clone with a count of one. The chain couples TRBV6-5 to TRBJ1-2, with 7 bases matching TRBD1. The germline V gene has CDR1 MNHEY and CDR2 SVGAGI. V dropped 5 bases and J dropped 3; count of bases not matched to a gene: 9. The CDR3 runs 15 residues. The CDR3 DNA sequence: TGTGCCAGCAGTACGATGGGACAGAACGACTATGGCTACACCTTC. This gives the protein CASSTMGQNDYGYTF.